The next 30 T cell receptor beta chains were all read from a single sample in a study of OX40 agonist ivuxolimab in advanced cancers. Assay: immunoSEQ multiplex PCR; the TCRdb copy retains only in-frame clones and omits some. The table records about 47,000 clones, roughly nine tenths of them present only once. This sample comprised CD4+ or CD8+ T cells sorted from blood, obtained in a trial of the OX40 agonist ivuxolimab. The source is an adult with an advanced solid tumor such as melanoma, head and neck, liver or kidney cancer.

This chain joins TRBV2 and TRBJ2-7; D is perhaps TRBD1 (5 bases). CDR3 length: 14 amino acids. Trimming stripped 6 bases from V and 0 bases from J, with 12 bases between. CDR1 is SNHLY, CDR2 FYNNEI, per germline. This chain's CDR3 is CASSVDRGSYEQYF. The DNA for the CDR3 is TGTGCCAGCAGCGTAGACAGAGGCTCCTACGAGCAGTACTTC.

V usage is TRBV2 and J usage is TRBJ1-5; maybe TRBD1 (5 bases). Trimming cost V 2 bases and J 0 bases, with 20 bases left between them. Germline assignment: CDR1 SNHLY and CDR2 FYNNEI. The CDR3 consists of 19 residues. The chain's CDR3 is CASSESRGAAPYSNQPQHF. Written as DNA, the CDR3 is TGTGCCAGCAGTGAAAGCCGAGGGGCAGCCCCATATAGCAATCAGCCCCAGCATTTT.

The chain carries TRBV5-6 and TRBJ2-7, with 9 bases fitting TRBD1. V lost 2 bases to trimming and J lost 9 bases; unmatched junction nucleotides: 3. The germline V gene has CDR1 SGHDT and CDR2 YYEEEE. The CDR3 is 12 residues long. The CDR3 here is CASSFRTGVQYF. The CDR3 nucleotides are TGTGCCAGCAGCTTCCGGACAGGGGTGCAGTACTTC.

This clone appeared once. The chain has TRBV18 and TRBJ2-7; D gene unclear. Per germline, CDR1 KGHSH and CDR2 LQKENI. The CDR3 consists of 11 residues. The germline V and J ends were trimmed by 3 bases and 4 bases, with 4 bases remaining between them. The CDR3 spells CASSPAYEQYF. Here the CDR3 DNA reads TGTGCCAGCTCACCCGCTTACGAGCAGTACTTC.

By share, this clone ranks as medium-sized. The chain links TRBV30 to TRBJ2-5; 7 bases map to TRBD1. The J segment lost 3 bases and the V segment lost 3 bases, leaving 4 bases of the junction unmatched. CDR1 is GTSNPN and CDR2 is SVGIG in the germline V gene (reference sequence). This CDR3 region has 13 residues. For the CDR3, the DNA is TGTGCCTGGAGCCCCGGGACAGAAGAGACCCAGTACTTC. Translating gives CAWSPGTEETQYF.

V and J are TRBV30 and TRBJ1-1; D gene ambiguous. This CDR3 contains 12 residues. V was shortened by 5 bases and J by 0 bases, with 7 bases between the two germline ends. Germline V gene lookup returns CDR1 GTSNPN and CDR2 SVGIG (reference sequence). This CDR3 is CAWAGLNTEAFF. DNA of the CDR3: TGTGCCTGGGCGGGTCTGAACACTGAAGCTTTCTTT.

On this clone: One junction end disagrees with the germline gene, perhaps due to a read error. The V and J genes are TRBV7-9 and TRBJ1-5; unclear D gene. CDR3 length equals 15 residues. CDR1 SEHNR and CDR2 FQNEAQ come from the germline V gene (reference sequence). The CDR3 spells CASSPSGSGNQLQHF. DNA for the CDR3: TGTGCCAGCAGCCCATCAGGATCGGGCAATCAGCTCCAGCATTTT.

In its sample, this clone was seen a few times. The chain has TRBV27 and TRBJ1-2; D might be TRBD1 (5 bases). Germline-derived CDR1 and CDR2 are MNHEY and SMNVEV (reference sequence). V lost 1 base and J 2 bases, leaving 14 bases between the germline ends. The CDR3 covers 16 residues. The CDR3 spells CASSLFGGDGNYGYTF. Here the CDR3 DNA reads TGTGCCAGCAGTTTATTTGGGGGGGACGGAAACTATGGCTACACCTTC.

The chain recombines TRBV7-9 with TRBJ2-7; TRBD2 might be the D (5 bases). Trimming removed 1 base from V and 12 bases from J, with 13 bases in between. Germline CDR1 reads SEHNR; CDR2 reads FQNEAQ (reference sequence). CDR3 length equals 12 residues. CDR3 in DNA: TGTGCCAGCAGCTTAGGGGAGAGGACCGTGTACTTC. This sequence encodes CASSLGERTVYF.

V gene TRBV5-1 combines with J gene TRBJ1-2; no firm D call. The ends were cut back, 0 bases at V and 8 bases at J, with 8 bases in the middle. This CDR3 is 12 amino acids long. CDR1 is SGHRS, CDR2 YFSETQ, per germline. CDR3 residues: CASSLDQMGYTF. The CDR3, as DNA: TGCGCCAGCAGCTTGGACCAAATGGGCTACACCTTC.

This chain joins TRBV13 and TRBJ1-3; D is uncertain. CDR3 length: 16 residues. The germline V gene encodes CDR1 PRHDT and CDR2 FYEKMQ (reference sequence). V shed 5 bases and J shed 0 bases, with 14 bases lying between them. This CDR3 reads CASSVEGGFSGNTIYF. The CDR3 coding sequence is TGTGCCAGCAGCGTCGAGGGCGGCTTCTCTGGAAACACCATATATTTT.

The chain employs TRBV7-9 and TRBJ2-3, with D perhaps matching TRBD2 (6 bases). Germline V gene lookup returns CDR1 SEHNR and CDR2 FQNEAQ (reference sequence). The V gene lost 0 bases and the J gene lost 2 bases, with 9 bases spanning the gap. The CDR3 length is 15 residues. CDR3 sequence reads: CASSLAEGLTDTQYF. The CDR3 DNA follows: TGTGCCAGCAGCTTAGCGGAGGGGCTCACAGATACGCAGTATTTT.

V gene TRBV29-1 combines with J gene TRBJ2-3, with 7 bases lining up with TRBD2. The V gene end was trimmed by 5 bases and the J gene end by 0 bases; junction bases not matched to a gene: 5. This CDR3 comprises 14 residues. Germline CDR1 is SQVTM and CDR2 is ANQGSEA. CDR3 nucleotides: TGCAGCGTTAACGAGCGGGGAAGCACAGATACGCAGTATTTT. Protein product: CSVNERGSTDTQYF.

V gene TRBV18 combines with J gene TRBJ1-1; D is possibly TRBD1 (5 bases). This CDR3 region has 13 residues. CDR1 is KGHSH, CDR2 LQKENI, per germline. The V end was cut by 1 base, the J end by 5 bases, with 8 bases between. Here the CDR3 DNA reads TGTGCCAGCTCACCACGGGGGGGAACTGAAGCTTTCTTT. Protein sequence: CASSPRGGTEAFF.

This rearrangement joins TRBV5-1 to TRBJ1-2; 10 nucleotides align to TRBD1. The CDR3 runs 14 residues. With V trimmed by 4 bases and J by 3 bases, 3 bases remained unmatched. Germline V gene lookup returns CDR1 SGHRS and CDR2 YFSETQ. The CDR3 sequence: CASSQGQGYYGYTF. CDR3 nucleotide sequence: TGCGCCAGCAGCCAGGGACAGGGGTACTATGGCTACACCTTC.

The genes are TRBV6-1 and TRBJ1-4; D ambiguous. Trimming took off 7 bases at V and 1 base at J, with 7 bases between the two ends. Germline CDR1 MNHNS, CDR2 SASEGT. The CDR3 sequence is 13 residues long. CDR3 residues: CASTGGTNEKLFF. The CDR3 coding sequence is TGTGCCAGCACAGGTGGAACTAATGAAAAACTGTTTTTT.

The chain carries TRBV6-4 and TRBJ2-1, with 9 bases matching TRBD2. The germline V gene encodes CDR1 MRHNA and CDR2 SNTAGT. The CDR3 runs 18 residues. V shed 6 bases and J 7 bases; nucleotides not matched to a gene: 19. CDR3 in amino acids: CASSPKASRASGENEQFF. In DNA form, the CDR3 reads TGTGCCAGCAGCCCCAAGGCCTCCAGAGCTAGCGGGGAGAATGAGCAGTTCTTC.

The chain employs TRBV7-9 and TRBJ2-1, with D unclear. This CDR3 region has 11 residues. Trimming stripped 5 bases from V and 5 bases from J, with 4 bases between. Germline CDR1 reads SEHNR; CDR2 reads FQNEAQ (reference sequence). In DNA, the CDR3 is TGTGCCAGCAGCCCGGACAATGAGCAGTTCTTC. Encoded protein: CASSPDNEQFF.

V usage is TRBV19 and J usage is TRBJ1-4; possibly TRBD1 for D (6 bases). Germline assignment: CDR1 LNHDA and CDR2 SQIVND (reference sequence). This CDR3 is 13 amino acids long. V was cut by 9 bases and J by 7 bases, with 15 bases left in between. For the CDR3, the DNA is TGTGCCAGCTTGGGGGGCCACGCTGAAAAACTGTTTTTT. This translates into CASLGGHAEKLFF.

As regards this clone: The junction and the germline gene differ at one end; a read error may be behind it. The CDR3 nucleotides are TGTACCAGCAGCCAGGATAGGAACACTGAAGCTTTCTTT. Protein: CTSSQDRNTEAFF. The V gene is TRBV2, the J gene TRBJ1-1; D gene ambiguous. The CDR3 is 13 residues long. Germline CDR1 reads SNHLY; CDR2 reads FYNNEI.

J is TRBJ2-7 and V is TRBV19, with 11 bases fitting TRBD2. CDR1 and CDR2 from the germline V gene are LNHDA and SQIVND (reference sequence). V shed 1 base and J 4 bases; nucleotides not matched to a gene: 3. The CDR3 has 15 residues. CDR3 sequence (DNA): TGTGCCAGTAGTATAGGTACTAGCGGGGGTTACGAGCAGTACTTC. Translation gives CASSIGTSGGYEQYF.

The chain links TRBV11-3 to TRBJ2-5; perhaps TRBD2 as D (5 bases). V was pared by 5 bases and J by 5 bases, with 15 bases between. CDR1 and CDR2 (germline): SGHNT, YENEEA. The CDR3 contains 14 residues. CDR3 sequence (DNA): TGTGCCAGCAGCCGCCCCGGGGTAGGGGAGACCCAGTACTTC. Translated, it gives CASSRPGVGETQYF.

The rearrangement uses TRBV27 and TRBJ1-1; the D is unclear. CDR3 size: 12 residues. The V gene's germline CDR1 is MNHEY and CDR2 SMNVEV (reference sequence). V was pared by 8 bases and J by 4 bases, with 11 bases between. DNA for the CDR3: TGTGCCAGCGGGCCCGTGCGCACTGAAGCTTTCTTT. It is translated as CASGPVRTEAFF.

In this sample, this clone turned up once. V usage is TRBV4-1 and J usage is TRBJ2-5; TRBD1 matches at 8 bases. The J segment lost 4 bases and the V segment lost 1 base, leaving 2 bases of the junction unmatched. The CDR3 runs to 14 residues. The germline V gene encodes CDR1 MGHRA and CDR2 YSYEKL. Here the CDR3 DNA reads TGCGCCAGCAGCCAAGTACAGGGGGTAGAGACCCAGTACTTC. This translates into CASSQVQGVETQYF.

The chain is built from TRBV7-3 and TRBJ2-1; 7 bases match TRBD2. The CDR3 has 16 residues. Per germline, CDR1 SGHTA and CDR2 FQGTGA. After removal of 1 base from V and 1 base from J, the junction contained 4 bases not matched to a gene. The CDR3 bases are TGTGCCAGCAGCTTAAATGCGGGGGAATCCTACAATGAGCAGTTCTTC. As protein: CASSLNAGESYNEQFF.

The chain recombines TRBV2 with TRBJ1-4; TRBD1 matches 7 bases. Germline V gene lookup returns CDR1 SNHLY and CDR2 FYNNEI. The CDR3 consists of 14 residues. V lost 3 bases and J lost 5; bases outside the gene matches: 3. CDR3 loop: CASSDPGQNEKLFF. The CDR3 coding sequence is TGTGCCAGCAGTGACCCGGGACAGAATGAAAAACTGTTTTTT.

The chain carries TRBV10-3 and TRBJ2-1; TRBD2 matches 12 bases. The CDR3 extends over 15 amino acids. V gave up 3 bases and J gave up 4 bases; unmatched junction bases: 1. Germline CDR1 ENHRY, CDR2 SYGVKD. As DNA, the CDR3 is TGTGCCATCAGTGATACTAGCGGGGGGTACAATGAGCAGTTCTTC. Amino acid sequence: CAISDTSGGYNEQFF.

CDR3 sequence (DNA): TGTGCCCTTTCCCGGCCTCAGGGGGCGAAGACTGAAGCTTTCTTT. This gives the protein CALSRPQGAKTEAFF. V and J are TRBV30 and TRBJ1-1; 8 bases align to TRBD1. The CDR3 runs 15 residues. V shed 8 bases, J shed 5 bases, and the junction held 16 bases outside the gene matches. Germline-derived CDR1 and CDR2 are GTSNPN and SVGIG (reference sequence). The full variable domain, its missing parts supplied by reference TRBV30 and TRBJ1-1, is SQTIHQWPATLVQPVGSPLSLECTVEGTSNPNLYWYRQAAGRGLQLLFYSVGIGQISSEVPQNLSASRPQDRQFILSSKKLLLSDSGFYLCALSRPQGAKTEAFFGQGTRLTVV.

The rearrangement joins TRBV6-5 to TRBJ1-1, with D tentatively TRBD1 (6 bases). Germline V lookup: CDR1 MNHEY, CDR2 SVGAGI. CDR3 size: 13 residues. Trimming cost V 6 bases and J 6 bases, with 14 bases left between them. CDR3 residues: CASSKAGGPEAFF. In DNA, the CDR3 is TGTGCCAGCAGCAAAGCCGGGGGGCCTGAAGCTTTCTTT.

The chain joins TRBV6-6 to TRBJ2-3, with D unresolved. The V gene lost 5 bases and the J gene lost 3 bases, with 15 bases spanning the gap. The CDR3 consists of 15 residues. CDR1 is MNHNY and CDR2 is SVGAGI in the germline V gene (reference sequence). DNA for the CDR3: TGTGCCAGCAGTAGCCGTTTGGGCGCGACAGATACGCAGTATTTT. It yields the protein CASSSRLGATDTQYF.